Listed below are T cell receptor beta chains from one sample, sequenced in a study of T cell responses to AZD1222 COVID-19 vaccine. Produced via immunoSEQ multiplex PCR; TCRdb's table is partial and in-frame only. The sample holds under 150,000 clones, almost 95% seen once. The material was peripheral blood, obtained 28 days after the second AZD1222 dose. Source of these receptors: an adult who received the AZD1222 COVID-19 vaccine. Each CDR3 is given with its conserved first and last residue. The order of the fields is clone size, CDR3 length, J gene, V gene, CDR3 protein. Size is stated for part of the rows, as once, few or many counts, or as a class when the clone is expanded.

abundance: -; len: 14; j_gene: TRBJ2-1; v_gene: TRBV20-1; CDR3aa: CSASFSSIGNEQFF
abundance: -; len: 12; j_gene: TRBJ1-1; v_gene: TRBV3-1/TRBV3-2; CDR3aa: CASSQGGTEAFF
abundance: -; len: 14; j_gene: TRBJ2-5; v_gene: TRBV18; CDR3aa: CASSPPGRAETQYF
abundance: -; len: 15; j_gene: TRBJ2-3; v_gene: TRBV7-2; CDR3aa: CASSFLTAGVDTQYF
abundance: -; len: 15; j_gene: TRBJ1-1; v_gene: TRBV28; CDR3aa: CASSPVGGGATEAFF
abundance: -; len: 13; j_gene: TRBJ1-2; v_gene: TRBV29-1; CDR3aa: CSVESGDNYGYTF
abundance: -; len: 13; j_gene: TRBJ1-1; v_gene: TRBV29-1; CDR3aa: CSVVIGTTGEAFF
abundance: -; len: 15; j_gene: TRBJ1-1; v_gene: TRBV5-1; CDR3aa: CASSSQQGRNTEAFF
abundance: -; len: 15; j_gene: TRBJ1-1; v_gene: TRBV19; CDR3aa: CASSIEPWTNTEAFF
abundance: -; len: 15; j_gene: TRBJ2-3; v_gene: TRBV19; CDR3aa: CASSLVDYSTDTQYF
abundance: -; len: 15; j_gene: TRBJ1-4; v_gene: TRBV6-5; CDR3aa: CASRYARGGNEKLFF
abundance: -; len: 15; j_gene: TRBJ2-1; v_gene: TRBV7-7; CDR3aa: CASSLGQGALDEQFF
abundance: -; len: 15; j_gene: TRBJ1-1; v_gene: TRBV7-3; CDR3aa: CASSLLGGATTEAFF
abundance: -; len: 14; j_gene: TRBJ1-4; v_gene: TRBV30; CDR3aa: CAWSVTGLNEKLFF
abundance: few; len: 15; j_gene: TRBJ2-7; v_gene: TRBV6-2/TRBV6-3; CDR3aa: CASSYFSGSSYEQYF
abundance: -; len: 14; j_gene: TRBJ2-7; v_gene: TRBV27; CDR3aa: CASSPRTLHYEQYF